The 4 T cell receptor beta chains below come from one sample, sequenced in a study of brain T cells in children with intractable seizures. This table comes from immunoSEQ multiplex PCR, and its TCRdb copy is limited to in-frame clones, with some not included. The table records tens of thousands of clones, under 95% of them present only once. This specimen was peripheral blood, taken at surgery. The receptor set was obtained from a boy under two years old with tuberous sclerosis and intractable seizures.

The gene calls are TRBV19 and TRBJ2-7; TRBD1 agrees at 7 bases. Trimming removed 5 bases from V and 3 bases from J; junction bases left unmatched: 4. Germline V CDR1 and CDR2: LNHDA, SQIVND (reference sequence). This CDR3 contains 13 residues. CDR3 residues: CASSLGQYYEQYF. DNA for the CDR3: TGTGCCAGTAGTCTGGGACAGTACTACGAGCAGTACTTC.

The rearrangement joins TRBV11-3 to TRBJ2-1; TRBD2 might be the D (5 bases). The V end lost 1 base, the J end lost 10 bases, and 5 bases lay between the germline ends. The CDR3 consists of 11 residues. Germline CDR1 SGHNT, CDR2 YENEEA. CDR3 sequence reads: CASSLAGEQFF. In DNA, the CDR3 is TGTGCCAGCAGCTTAGCGGGGGAGCAGTTCTTC.

This chain joins TRBV4-1 and TRBJ1-2; D gene ambiguous. Trimming pared 1 base from V and 5 bases from J, leaving 11 bases between. Per germline, CDR1 MGHRA and CDR2 YSYEKL. The CDR3 has 14 residues. CDR3 DNA: TGCGCCAGCAGCCAAGCTTCAGGCTTGTATGGCTACACCTTC. Its translation: CASSQASGLYGYTF.

The chain joins TRBV27 to TRBJ1-4, with 9 nucleotides matching TRBD1. V lost 8 bases and J lost 0; bases outside the gene matches: 16. CDR1 is MNHEY, CDR2 SMNVEV, per germline (reference sequence). CDR3 length: 19 residues. This CDR3 is CASARSRGTGNPTNEKLFF. The CDR3 nucleotides read TGTGCCAGCGCGAGAAGTAGGGGGACAGGGAACCCAACTAATGAAAAACTGTTTTTT.